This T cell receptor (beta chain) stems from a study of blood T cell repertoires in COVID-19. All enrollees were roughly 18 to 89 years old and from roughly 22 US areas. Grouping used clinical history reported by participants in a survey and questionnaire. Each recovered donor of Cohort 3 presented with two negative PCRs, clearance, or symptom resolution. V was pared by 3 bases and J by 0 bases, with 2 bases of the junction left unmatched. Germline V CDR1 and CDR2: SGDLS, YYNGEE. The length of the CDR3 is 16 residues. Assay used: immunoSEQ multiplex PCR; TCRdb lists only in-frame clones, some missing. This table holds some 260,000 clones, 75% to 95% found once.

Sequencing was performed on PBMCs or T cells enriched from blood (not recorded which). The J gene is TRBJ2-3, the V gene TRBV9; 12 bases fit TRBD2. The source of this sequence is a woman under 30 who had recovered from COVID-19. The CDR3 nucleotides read TGTGCCAGCAGCGCTAGCGGGGGGGCTAGCACAGATACGCAGTATTTT. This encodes CASSASGGASTDTQYF.